A selection of T cell receptor beta chains follows, all from one sample in a study of neurological immune-mediated disorders. TCRdb redid the calling of the 5' RACE reads with MiXCR, one entry per CDR3 protein. This table has approximately 82,000 distinct CDR3 sequences, 13% appearing once. The specimen sequenced was PBMCs. Receptors were obtained from a female donor with HTLV-1-associated myelopathy (HAM/TSP). CDR3s include the opening cysteine and the closing phenylalanine or tryptophan. The D gene is left open where the match is weak. Not all rows give a size; the values are once, few, many and, for expanded clones, a class.

d_gene,j_gene,v_gene,abundance,CDR3aa,CDR3nt
TRBD1,TRBJ1-1,TRBV5-1,many,CASPRPSDRDRTEAFF,TGCGCCAGCCCGCGGCCCTCCGACAGGGATCGGACTGAAGCTTTCTTT
TRBD2,TRBJ2-3,TRBV12-3/TRBV12-4,NA,CASSLGLAGGRGDTQYF,TGTGCCAGCAGTTTAGGATTAGCGGGGGGGCGAGGAGATACGCAGTATTTT
TRBD1,TRBJ1-1,TRBV5-1,many,CASSIRQGTMNTEAFF,TGCGCCAGCAGCATAAGACAGGGAACAATGAACACTGAAGCTTTCTTT
TRBD2,TRBJ2-3,TRBV9,NA,CASSPWGGRTDTQYF,TGTGCCAGCAGCCCCTGGGGAGGGAGGACAGATACGCAGTATTTT
NA,TRBJ1-1,TRBV20-1,many,CSAHMTGFNTEAFF,TGCAGTGCTCACATGACAGGCTTTAACACTGAAGCTTTCTTT
NA,TRBJ2-7,TRBV18,many,CASSPSQGPYEQYF,TGTGCCAGCTCACCTTCTCAGGGCCCCTACGAGCAGTACTTC
NA,TRBJ2-7,TRBV2,many,CASSTGGSGFYEQYF,TGTGCCAGCAGTACCGGAGGGAGCGGCTTTTACGAGCAGTACTTC
TRBD1,TRBJ2-7,TRBV6-1,many,CASSGQGYYEQYF,TGTGCCAGCAGCGGACAGGGCTACTACGAGCAGTACTTC
NA,TRBJ1-1,TRBV24-1,many,CATRAGQGMNTEAFF,TGTGCCACCAGGGCGGGGCAGGGCATGAACACTGAAGCTTTCTTT
NA,TRBJ2-3,TRBV5-6,NA,CASSLIQDTQYF,TGTGCCAGCAGCCTAATTCAGGATACGCAGTATTTT
NA,TRBJ1-6,TRBV5-1,NA,CASSLVGRVDSPLHF,TGCGCCAGCAGCTTGGTGGGGCGAGTCGATTCACCCCTCCACTTT
NA,TRBJ2-7,TRBV10-3,many,CAISESGGADSYEQYF,TGTGCCATCAGTGAGTCAGGGGGGGCTGACTCCTACGAGCAGTACTTC
NA,TRBJ2-3,TRBV6-6,many,CASTKDVLPSDTQYF,TGTGCCAGCACCAAGGATGTTCTTCCCTCGGATACGCAGTATTTT
TRBD1,TRBJ2-7,TRBV28,many,CASSLAGTGGLNEQYF,TGTGCCAGCAGTTTGGCCGGGACAGGGGGTCTGAACGAGCAGTACTTC
TRBD2,TRBJ2-3,TRBV10-2,many,CASSESGGLRYTQYF,TGCGCCAGCAGTGAAAGCGGGGGGCTCCGATATACGCAGTATTTT
TRBD1,TRBJ2-5,TRBV5-6,many,CASSSGGMRETQYF,TGTGCCAGCAGTTCAGGGGGCATGAGAGAGACCCAGTACTTC
NA,TRBJ2-3,TRBV14,many,CASRSTGSTDTQYF,TGTGCCAGCAGGAGCACTGGGAGCACAGATACGCAGTATTTT
NA,TRBJ2-1,TRBV4-2,many,CASSQDRRASYNEQFF,TGTGCCAGCAGCCAAGATCGAAGGGCCTCCTACAATGAGCAGTTCTTC
NA,TRBJ2-7,TRBV7-2,few,CASSPQRAAYYEQYF,TGTGCCAGCAGCCCGCAGCGGGCGGCCTATTACGAGCAGTACTTC
NA,TRBJ2-7,TRBV21-1,many,CASSKWTGGALCEQYF,TGTGCCAGCAGCAAATGGACAGGGGGCGCGTTATGCGAGCAGTACTTC
TRBD1,TRBJ2-7,TRBV5-1,medium-sized,CASSPTGTTYEQYF,TGCGCCAGCAGCCCGACAGGGACAACCTACGAGCAGTACTTC
TRBD2,TRBJ2-4,TRBV12-3/TRBV12-4,NA,CARTTRSGGNGGNIQYF,TGTGCCAGGACAACTCGAAGCGGGGGAAATGGGGGAAACATTCAGTACTTC
NA,TRBJ2-1,TRBV3-1,few,CASSQVRIPLGNEQFF,TGTGCCAGCAGCCAAGTTAGGATCCCCCTAGGTAATGAGCAGTTCTTC
TRBD2,TRBJ2-3,TRBV5-4,NA,CASSMGTSGEIGTDTQYF,TGTGCCAGCAGCATGGGGACTAGCGGGGAGATCGGGACAGATACGCAGTATTTT
TRBD2,TRBJ2-1,TRBV10-3,medium-sized,CAISEPLRGEGIDEQFF,TGTGCCATCAGTGAGCCCCTGCGGGGGGAGGGGATCGATGAGCAGTTCTTC
TRBD1,TRBJ1-2,TRBV5-1,many,CASSLDTGEIYGYTF,TGCGCCAGCAGCTTAGACACAGGGGAAATCTATGGCTACACCTTC
TRBD1,TRBJ2-7,TRBV5-1,many,CASSPGGTGYYEQYF,TGCGCCAGCAGCCCCGGGGGGACAGGGTACTACGAGCAGTACTTC
TRBD2,TRBJ2-3,TRBV4-1,many,CASSQDGGLAGDTDTQYF,TGCGCCAGCAGCCAAGACGGCGGACTAGCGGGGGACACAGATACGCAGTATTTT
TRBD2,TRBJ2-6,TRBV10-3,NA,CAISGRGGAASGANVLTF,TGTGCCATCAGTGGCCGGGGGGGGGCGGCCTCTGGGGCCAACGTCCTGACTTTC
NA,TRBJ1-5,TRBV7-2,many,CASSLAGVGNQPQHF,TGTGCCAGCAGCTTAGCAGGGGTGGGCAATCAGCCCCAGCATTTT
TRBD1,TRBJ1-5,TRBV7-9,many,CASSLQGAGQPQHF,TGTGCCAGCAGCCTACAGGGGGCCGGTCAGCCCCAGCATTTT
NA,TRBJ2-1,TRBV20-1,many,CSAPTALLSNEQFF,TGCAGTGCTCCGACAGCGCTTTTGAGCAATGAGCAGTTCTTC
NA,TRBJ1-6,TRBV12-3/TRBV12-4,many,CASSLRGAWNSPLHF,TGTGCCAGCAGTTTAAGGGGAGCGTGGAATTCACCCCTCCACTTT
NA,TRBJ2-7,TRBV2,few,CASSDQGGARYEQYF,TGTGCCAGCAGTGACCAGGGTGGGGCTCGGTACGAGCAGTACTTC
NA,TRBJ2-5,TRBV24-1,many,CATSEPQTVTQYF,TGTGCCACCAGTGAGCCGCAGACGGTTACCCAGTACTTC
TRBD2,TRBJ2-1,TRBV7-9,many,CASSGTSVYNEQFF,TGTGCCAGCAGCGGGACTAGTGTTTACAATGAGCAGTTCTTC
NA,TRBJ2-2,TRBV5-1,many,CASSLSGANTGELFF,TGCGCCAGCAGCTTGTCAGGGGCGAACACCGGGGAGCTGTTTTTT
NA,TRBJ2-5,TRBV20-1,many,CSANIPTGQRETQYF,TGCAGTGCCAACATACCAACTGGACAGAGAGAGACCCAGTACTTC
TRBD1,TRBJ2-3,TRBV29-1,many,CSGATGYTDTQYF,TGCAGCGGGGCGACAGGGTACACAGATACGCAGTATTTT
TRBD2,TRBJ2-1,TRBV11-1,few,CASSFPSLLAGGRYNEQFF,TGTGCCAGCAGCTTCCCTTCACTACTAGCGGGGGGGAGATACAATGAGCAGTTCTTC
NA,TRBJ2-7,TRBV7-2,many,CASSLSGTYEQYF,TGTGCCAGCAGCTTGTCAGGCACCTACGAGCAGTACTTC
NA,TRBJ2-7,TRBV5-1,many,CTSSVLDEQYF,TGCACCAGCTCGGTTCTGGACGAGCAGTACTTC
NA,TRBJ2-3,TRBV5-1,many,CASSKTTDTQYF,TGCGCCAGCAGCAAGACTACAGATACGCAGTATTTT
TRBD2,TRBJ2-1,TRBV3-1,many,CASSFTSGGPYNEQFF,TGTGCCAGCAGCTTCACTAGCGGGGGACCCTACAATGAGCAGTTCTTC
TRBD1,TRBJ1-1,TRBV12-3/TRBV12-4,many,CASSFVQGMKAFF,TGTGCCAGCAGTTTCGTACAGGGGATGAAAGCTTTCTTT
NA,TRBJ2-6,TRBV20-1,many,CSATPRQTSGANVLTF,TGCAGTGCTACCCCACGACAGACCTCTGGGGCCAACGTCCTGACTTTC
NA,TRBJ2-7,TRBV29-1,many,CSVVTAYEQYF,TGCAGCGTGGTAACGGCCTACGAGCAGTACTTC
NA,TRBJ2-1,TRBV7-9,many,CASSLDQGSRNNEQFF,TGTGCCAGCAGCTTAGACCAGGGCTCGAGAAACAATGAGCAGTTCTTC
TRBD2,TRBJ2-7,TRBV9,many,CASTVGTSGYEQYF,TGTGCCAGCACCGTTGGGACTAGCGGCTACGAGCAGTACTTC
NA,TRBJ2-5,TRBV4-1,many,CASRLGPAAETQYF,TGCGCCAGCAGGCTCGGGCCAGCGGCAGAGACCCAGTACTTC
NA,TRBJ2-4,TRBV7-2,many,CASSTTRDKNIQYF,TGTGCCAGCAGCACCACCCGGGACAAAAACATTCAGTACTTC
TRBD2,TRBJ2-5,TRBV5-1,many,CASSWGLAGEETQYF,TGCGCCAGCAGCTGGGGACTAGCGGGGGAAGAGACCCAGTACTTC
TRBD1,TRBJ2-7,TRBV5-1,many,CASSPDRGEQYF,TGCGCCAGCAGCCCGGACAGGGGCGAGCAGTACTTC
NA,TRBJ2-2,TRBV28,once,CASSWGRSRTGELFF,TGTGCCAGCAGTTGGGGGAGAAGTCGGACCGGGGAGCTGTTTTTT
NA,TRBJ2-7,TRBV29-1,many,CSGTDRTTYEQYF,TGCAGCGGAACCGACAGGACGACCTACGAGCAGTACTTC
NA,TRBJ2-7,TRBV7-9,many,CASSLSGDGEQYF,TGTGCCAGCAGCTTGAGTGGGGACGGTGAGCAGTACTTC
NA,TRBJ2-3,TRBV27,many,CASRPVTGRATDTQYF,TGTGCCAGCAGACCTGTTACAGGGAGGGCTACAGATACGCAGTATTTT